These T cell receptor beta chains were read from a single sample in a study of shared clonotypes between healthy human individuals. Measured with immunoSEQ multiplex PCR; TCRdb has only the in-frame clones, and not every one. Of 1,500,000 or so clones in the sample, roughly 95% are singletons; the top ten hold roughly 1.2%. Sample: naive CD4+ T cells sorted from blood. These receptor sequences come from a man younger than 40 in good health. CDR3s include the opening cysteine and the closing phenylalanine or tryptophan. D genes are given only for firm matches. Clone size is given for some rows only: seen once, a few or many times, or a class if the clone is expanded.

>NA|TRBV6-5|TRBJ2-7|NA
TGTGCCAGCAGTTACTTTTCGGGGGTTGGGGCGGAGCAGTACTTC
CASSYFSGVGAEQYF
>NA|TRBV7-3|TRBJ1-1|NA
TGTGCCAGCAGTCCCTACCGGGACCGGCCAGGACTGACTGAAGCTTTCTTT
CASSPYRDRPGLTEAFF
>NA|TRBV28|TRBJ1-2|NA
TGTGCCAGCAGTTTATGGGGGCAGGGCCATGGCTACACCTTC
CASSLWGQGHGYTF
>NA|TRBV7-6|TRBJ2-1|NA
TGTGCCAGCAGCAGACAGATATTAAATGAGCAGTTCTTC
CASSRQILNEQFF
>NA|TRBV5-4|TRBJ2-1|TRBD2
TGTGCCAGCAGCTCTGGGGGAGGGCCAAGCTACAATGAGCAGTTCTTC
CASSSGGGPSYNEQFF
>NA|TRBV18|TRBJ1-1|NA
TGTGCCAGCTCACACCCGGGGGGAGACACTGAAGCTTTCTTT
CASSHPGGDTEAFF
>NA|TRBV7-2|TRBJ2-3|NA
TGTGCCAGCAGCTATGGTCTGGGGGATACGCAGTATTTT
CASSYGLGDTQYF
>NA|TRBV10-3|TRBJ2-5|NA
TGTGCCATCAGTGAGTCCGCGGCTGGATTTGATGGAGCAGAGACCCAGTACTTC
CAISESAAGFDGAETQYF
>NA|TRBV11-3|TRBJ1-4|NA
TGTGCCAGCAGCCCCAACAGGGATGGAAAACTGTTTTTT
CASSPNRDGKLFF
>few|TRBV5-1|TRBJ2-1|TRBD2
TGCGCCAGCAGCCCGGGACTAGTGGGCTACAATGAGCAGTTCTTC
CASSPGLVGYNEQFF
>NA|TRBV19|TRBJ1-5|NA
TGTGCCAGTAGTATAGGAGGAAACCCGGGAAATCAGCCCCAGCATTTT
CASSIGGNPGNQPQHF
>NA|TRBV7-9|TRBJ2-7|TRBD1
TGTGCCAGCAGCTTAGGGACAGGGGTTGGGCCCCTTAACGAGCAGTACTTC
CASSLGTGVGPLNEQYF
>once|TRBV4-1|TRBJ2-5|NA
TGCGCCAGCAGCCAAGGGAGGACCCAGTACTTC
CASSQGRTQYF
>NA|TRBV5-4|TRBJ2-1|NA
TGTGCCAGCAGCTCATCCAACAGACTAGTTTTCTATGAGCAGTTCTTC
CASSSSNRLVFYEQFF
>NA|TRBV18|TRBJ2-2|NA
TGTGCCAGCTCACCAAGGGTGACCGGGGAGCTGTTTTTT
CASSPRVTGELFF
>NA|TRBV5-6|TRBJ2-7|NA
TGTGCCAGCGGCTTGGCAGGGGTGGGGGAGCAGTACTTC
CASGLAGVGEQYF
>NA|TRBV27|TRBJ2-7|TRBD2
TGTGCCAGCAGTTTAATGGGACTAGCGGGAGGGCCTAGTTGGTCCTACGAGCAGTACTTC
CASSLMGLAGGPSWSYEQYF
>NA|TRBV6-1|TRBJ1-2|TRBD1
TGTGCCAGCAGTGACCGTCCGGGACAGGGAAACTATGGCTACACCTTC
CASSDRPGQGNYGYTF
>once|TRBV27|TRBJ2-7|NA
TGTGCCAGCAGTTTGTATGGGGGTTCCTACGAGCAGTACTTC
CASSLYGGSYEQYF
>NA|TRBV14|TRBJ2-1|NA
TGTGCCAGCAGCCAAGCACTTACTAGAAGTCCCTACAATGAGCAGTTCTTC
CASSQALTRSPYNEQFF
>NA|TRBV5-4|TRBJ2-2|NA
TGTGCCAGCAGCGGGAGGTCTGAAGTTGGGCTGTTTTTT
CASSGRSEVGLFF
>NA|TRBV18|TRBJ2-3|NA
TGTGCCAGCTCACCGGTGGATACGCAGTATTTT
CASSPVDTQYF
>NA|TRBV5-1|TRBJ2-5|TRBD1
TGCGCCAGCAGCTCCGTGACAGGGCAAGAGACCCAGTACTTC
CASSSVTGQETQYF
>NA|TRBV5-1|TRBJ2-7|NA
TGCGCCAGCAGCTTTCGGCCCCCCCGGTCCTACGAGCAGTACTTC
CASSFRPPRSYEQYF
>NA|TRBV7-6|TRBJ2-7|NA
TGTGCCAGCAAGGCTACCTGCGAGCAGTACTTC
CASKATCEQYF
>once|TRBV29-1|TRBJ2-1|NA
TGCAGCGGTGGACAGAGGGTCAATGAGCAGTTCTTC
CSGGQRVNEQFF
>NA|TRBV9|TRBJ1-2|NA
TGTGCCAGCAGCGTAGACCCCTCAAGGGTCGGCTACACCTTC
CASSVDPSRVGYTF
>once|TRBV10-2|TRBJ2-1|TRBD2
TGCGCCAGCAGTCTAGCGGTTTACAATGAGCAGTTCTTC
CASSLAVYNEQFF
>NA|TRBV4-2|TRBJ1-5|NA
TGTGCCAGCAGCCAAGGAGTCTCGGCAGGCAATCAGCCCCAGCATTTT
CASSQGVSAGNQPQHF
>NA|TRBV27|TRBJ2-3|NA
TGTGCCAGCAGTTCGGAGGGCAGGGATACGCAGTATTTT
CASSSEGRDTQYF
>NA|TRBV7-9|TRBJ2-1|TRBD2
TGTGCCAGCAGCTTAGCAACTCTAGCGGGAGGGCCTTGGGAAGATGAGCAGTTCTTC
CASSLATLAGGPWEDEQFF
>once|TRBV27|TRBJ2-1|NA
TGTGCCAGCACAAAAAGGGGAAGAGGCGGCTCCTACAATGAGCAGTTCTTC
CASTKRGRGGSYNEQFF
>NA|TRBV5-5|TRBJ2-7|NA
TGTGCCAGCAGCTTGGTCGCAGGCCGGAAGGCCTACGAGCAGTACTTC
CASSLVAGRKAYEQYF
>NA|TRBV4-3|TRBJ2-2|TRBD1
TGCGCCAGCAGCCGCCCCGGGACAGGGGGCGATATCGGGGAGCTGTTTTTT
CASSRPGTGGDIGELFF
>once|TRBV5-4|TRBJ1-1|NA
TGTGCCAGCAGCTCAACAGGGTTGAGCACTGAAGCTTTCTTT
CASSSTGLSTEAFF
>NA|TRBV7-6|TRBJ1-1|NA
TGTGCCAGCAGCTCCTCCTCCGGCGAAGCTTTCTTT
CASSSSSGEAFF
>NA|TRBV6-5|TRBJ2-7|TRBD1
TGTGCCAGCAGTTACTCCGGGACAGGCTACGAGCAGTACTTC
CASSYSGTGYEQYF
>once|TRBV15|TRBJ1-3|NA
TGTGCCACCAGCAGACAGGGGAGCGGCAACACCATATATTTT
CATSRQGSGNTIYF
>once|TRBV2|TRBJ2-5|TRBD2
TGTGCCTGGACTAGCGGGCCGGGCCAAGAGACCCAGTACTTC
CAWTSGPGQETQYF
>NA|TRBV7-2|TRBJ1-1|NA
TGTGCCAGCAGTCCCTCCCAGGACAGAAATGAAGCTTTCTTT
CASSPSQDRNEAFF
>NA|TRBV9|TRBJ2-7|NA
TGTGCCAGCAGCGCCGGAAGACCAGAAAGCCGTGAGCAGTACTTC
CASSAGRPESREQYF
>NA|TRBV7-9|TRBJ2-7|NA
TGTGCCAGCAGCTTCACAGGGCTGGGCGGCGAGCAGTACTTC
CASSFTGLGGEQYF
>NA|TRBV2|TRBJ2-1|TRBD2
TGTGCCAGCAGAGCTGACCCGGGACTAGCGGGATTCCGGTACAATGAGCAGTTCTTC
CASRADPGLAGFRYNEQFF
>NA|TRBV5-1|TRBJ1-1|NA
TGCGCCAGCAGCTTGGCCGGGGATACTGAAGCTTTCTTT
CASSLAGDTEAFF
>NA|TRBV5-4|TRBJ2-7|TRBD2
TGTGCCAGCAGCTTGGCAGCTAGCGGCTTCTACGAGCAGTACTTC
CASSLAASGFYEQYF
>NA|TRBV5-1|TRBJ2-2|TRBD2
TGCGCCAGCAGCTTGTTAGCGGGAGGGCCGGTCACCGGGGAGCTGTTTTTT
CASSLLAGGPVTGELFF
>NA|TRBV28|TRBJ1-1|NA
TGTGCCAGCAGTTTTTACGGCCGGCCGAATGCTTTCTTT
CASSFYGRPNAFF
>NA|TRBV5-4|TRBJ2-5|NA
TGTGCCAGCGCGGAGGGCGGATTACTCCAAGAGACCCAGTACTTC
CASAEGGLLQETQYF
>NA|TRBV5-8|TRBJ2-7|NA
TGTGCCAGCGGAAGGCTACTCAACTCCTACGAGCAGTACTTC
CASGRLLNSYEQYF
>NA|TRBV9|TRBJ2-7|TRBD2
TGTGCCAGCAGCGTAGGAGGCAGCGGGGGATACGAGCAGTACTTC
CASSVGGSGGYEQYF
>NA|TRBV28|TRBJ2-3|NA
TGTGCCAGCAGTCGGACGGACACAGATACGCAGTATTTT
CASSRTDTDTQYF
>NA|TRBV30|TRBJ1-2|TRBD1
TGTGCCTGGAGCGACAGGGGGCGAGGCTACACCTTC
CAWSDRGRGYTF
>NA|TRBV7-2|TRBJ2-7|TRBD2
TGTGCCAGCAGCATAACTAGCGGAAGTTCCTACGAGCAGTACTTC
CASSITSGSSYEQYF